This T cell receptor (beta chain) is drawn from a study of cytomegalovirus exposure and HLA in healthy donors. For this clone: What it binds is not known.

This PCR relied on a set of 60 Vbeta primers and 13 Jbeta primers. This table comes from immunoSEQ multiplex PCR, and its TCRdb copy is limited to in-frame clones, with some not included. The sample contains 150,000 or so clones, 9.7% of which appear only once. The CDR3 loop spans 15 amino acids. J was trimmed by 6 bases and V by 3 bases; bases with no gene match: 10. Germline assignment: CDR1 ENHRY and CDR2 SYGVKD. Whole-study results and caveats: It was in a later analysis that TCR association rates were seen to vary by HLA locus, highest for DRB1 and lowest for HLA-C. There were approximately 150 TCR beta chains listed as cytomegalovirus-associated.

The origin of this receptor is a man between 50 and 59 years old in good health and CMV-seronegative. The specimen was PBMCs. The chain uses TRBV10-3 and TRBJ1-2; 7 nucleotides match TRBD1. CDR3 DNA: TGTGCCATCAGTGATTTAGGGACAGCTTCTGATGGCTACACCTTC. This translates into CAISDLGTASDGYTF.